Below, 31 T cell receptor beta chains from the same sample are listed, as sequenced in a study of CD8 T cells in Susac syndrome. The authors reverse transcribed about 0.5 to 1 ug RNA with random hexamers. One entry per CDR3 protein results from TCRdb running MiXCR on the immunoSEQ multiplex PCR reads. The sample includes over 100,000 distinct CDR3 sequences, around nine tenths seen only once; the top ten take 0.11% to 0.15%. Sequencing used CD4+ T cells from PBMCs. The receptors stem from a human donor in good health.

The rearrangement joins TRBV3-1 to TRBJ2-5; D possibly matches TRBD1 or TRBD2 (5 bases each). V was cut by 0 bases and J by 4 bases, with 9 bases left in between. CDR1 and CDR2 from the germline V gene are LGHDT and YNNKEL (reference sequence). This CDR3 contains 14 residues. The CDR3 sequence is CASSQDVGTETQYF. DNA for the CDR3: TGTGCCAGCAGCCAAGATGTAGGGACAGAGACCCAGTACTTC.

The V call is TRBV7-2, the J call TRBJ2-5; the match to TRBD2 covers 7 bases. V was clipped by 0 bases and J by 5 bases; unmatched bases: 3. Germline loops: CDR1 SGHTA, CDR2 FQGNSA. This CDR3 has 14 residues. The CDR3 protein is CASSLAGGVETQYF. The CDR3 DNA is TGTGCCAGCAGCTTAGCGGGAGGGGTGGAGACCCAGTACTTC.

The V and J genes are TRBV7-2 and TRBJ1-2, with a weak D call TRBD1 (6 bases). Trimming took 2 bases from V and 8 from J, leaving 18 bases between them. CDR1 is SGHTA and CDR2 is FQGNSA in the germline V gene. CDR3 size: 15 residues. The CDR3 sequence is CASSLPFGTRDGYTF. The CDR3 nucleotides are TGTGCCAGCAGCTTACCGTTTGGGACAAGGGACGGCTACACCTTC.

The chain couples TRBV4-1 to TRBJ2-5; 7 bases are a match to TRBD1. The CDR3 has 14 residues. Germline CDR1 is MGHRA and CDR2 is YSYEKL. The V segment lost 1 base and the J segment 5 bases; nucleotides outside the gene matches: 4. The CDR3 spells CASSQGFRGETQYF. The DNA of the CDR3 is TGCGCCAGCAGCCAAGGCTTCAGGGGGGAGACCCAGTACTTC.

This rearrangement joins TRBV18 to TRBJ1-4; D is ambiguous. The V gene's germline CDR1 is KGHSH and CDR2 LQKENI. V lost 5 bases and J lost 0, with 10 bases in between. The CDR3 is 15 residues long. The CDR3 spells CASSSTVATNEKLFF. CDR3 bases: TGTGCCAGCTCATCGACCGTTGCAACTAATGAAAAACTGTTTTTT. The whole variable domain, remainder taken from reference TRBV18 and TRBJ1-4, is NAGVMQNPRHLVRRRGQEARLRCSPMKGHSHVYWYRQLPEEGLKFMVYLQKENIIDESGMPKERFSAEFPKEGPSILRIQQVVRGDSAAYFCASSSTVATNEKLFFGSGTQLSVL.

This sequence joins TRBV28 and TRBJ2-6; D unclear. The V gene's germline CDR1 is MDHEN and CDR2 SYDVKM. The CDR3 has 16 amino acids. Trimming pared 6 bases from V and 0 bases from J, leaving 12 bases between. The CDR3 DNA sequence: TGTGCCAGCAGCTCCCCGAGTCCCTCTGGGGCCAACGTCCTGACTTTC. It is translated as CASSSPSPSGANVLTF.

This chain joins TRBV4-2 and TRBJ1-2; 7 bases are a match to TRBD1. The V gene's germline CDR1 is LGHNA and CDR2 YNFKEQ. The CDR3 runs 17 residues. Losses at the gene ends were 2 bases for V and 8 bases for J; bases not matched to a gene: 17. The CDR3 protein is CASSQNAGDSSQGGYTF. CDR3 DNA: TGTGCCAGCAGCCAAAACGCGGGGGACAGCTCCCAGGGGGGCTACACCTTC.

This rearrangement joins TRBV18 to TRBJ2-5, with 9 positions matching TRBD2. In germline, CDR1 is KGHSH, CDR2 LQKENI. The CDR3 consists of 14 residues. The V and J ends lost 3 bases and 3 bases, in that order; junction bases with no gene match: 2. CDR3 coding DNA: TGTGCCAGCTCACCTTCTAGCGGGGAAGAGACCCAGTACTTC. It encodes CASSPSSGEETQYF.

The chain couples TRBV7-2 to TRBJ2-5; 7 nucleotides match TRBD1. CDR3 length equals 16 residues. V trimming: 5 bases; J trimming: 4 bases; junction bases outside the gene matches: 13. Germline-derived CDR1 and CDR2 are SGHTA and FQGNSA. The DNA for the CDR3 is TGTGCCAGCAGCCTGACCAGCAGGGGGATCGGAGAGACCCAGTACTTC. Amino acid sequence: CASSLTSRGIGETQYF.

The chain has TRBV6-2 or TRBV6-3 and TRBJ2-7, with unresolved D. The V end lost 5 bases, the J end lost 7 bases, and 12 bases lay between the germline ends. The CDR3 is made up of 12 amino acids. Germline CDR1 and CDR2: MNHEY and SVGEGT. The CDR3 spells CASSALRGEQYF. The CDR3 DNA follows: TGTGCCAGCAGTGCCTTACGTGGGGAGCAGTACTTC.

The gene calls are TRBV20-1 and TRBJ2-2; weak D call: TRBD2 (5 bases). The CDR3 covers 16 residues. The V end lost 3 bases, the J end lost 0 bases, and 14 bases lay between the germline ends. CDR1 and CDR2 from the germline V gene are DFQATT and SNEGSKA (reference sequence). The CDR3 sequence is CSARRPGVSNTGELFF. In DNA form, the CDR3 reads TGCAGTGCTAGGCGGCCCGGGGTGTCGAACACCGGGGAGCTGTTTTTT.

The V gene is TRBV19, the J gene TRBJ2-7; D uncertain. Germline V gives CDR1 LNHDA, CDR2 SQIVND (reference sequence). This CDR3 region has 13 residues. V was shortened by 3 bases and J by 2 bases, with 8 bases between the two germline ends. In DNA form, the CDR3 reads TGTGCCAGTAGTATCGGCCAGCCCTACGAGCAGTACTTC. Translating it yields CASSIGQPYEQYF.

This chain joins TRBV28 and TRBJ2-7, with 9 bases matching TRBD1. The CDR3 is made up of 14 amino acids. Germline values: CDR1 MDHEN, CDR2 SYDVKM. The junction had 13 bases not matched to a gene; V was cut back by 11 bases and J by 5 bases. CDR3 loop: CAGGTPGQGDEQYF. The CDR3 DNA sequence: TGTGCCGGGGGGACACCGGGACAGGGAGACGAGCAGTACTTC.

This clonotype appeared a few times. The chain carries TRBV7-2 and TRBJ2-7, with 8 positions matching TRBD2. The germline V gene encodes CDR1 SGHTA and CDR2 FQGNSA. This CDR3 is built from 14 residues. V lost 6 bases and J lost 4; bases outside the gene matches: 8. CDR3 loop: CASRGGSGSYEQYF. CDR3 DNA sequence: TGTGCCAGCAGAGGCGGGAGCGGGAGTTACGAGCAGTACTTC. The whole variable domain, filled in from reference TRBV7-2 and TRBJ2-7, reads GAGVSQSPSNKVTEKGKDVELRCDPISGHTALYWYRQSLGQGLEFLIYFQGNSAPDKSGLPSDRFSAERTGGSVSTLTIQRTQQEDSAVYLCASRGGSGSYEQYFGPGTRLTVT.

Notes on this clonotype: The junction departs from the called germline gene at one end, perhaps through a read error. The chain employs TRBV29-1 and TRBJ2-6; perhaps TRBD1 as D (6 bases). In germline, CDR1 is SQVTM, CDR2 ANQGSEA. The CDR3 contains 16 residues. For the CDR3, the DNA is TGCAGCGTGGAAGCCCAGGGGAGCTCTGGGGCCAACGTCCTGACTTTC. Translated: CSVEAQGSSGANVLTF.

V and J are TRBV6-5 and TRBJ2-3, with 10 positions matching TRBD1. V was pared by 6 bases and J by 3 bases, with 6 bases of the junction left unmatched. Germline values: CDR1 MNHEY, CDR2 SVGAGI. The CDR3 spans 15 residues. CDR3 DNA: TGTGCCAGCAGGACCCGGGACAGGGGAACAGATACGCAGTATTTT. It encodes CASRTRDRGTDTQYF.

The chain recombines TRBV7-9 with TRBJ2-1; 7 bases are a match to TRBD1. V was pared by 1 base and J by 2 bases, with 2 bases of the junction left unmatched. There are 15 residues in the CDR3. CDR1 is SEHNR and CDR2 is FQNEAQ in the germline V gene (reference sequence). CDR3 protein: CASSLEGGAYNEQFF. The DNA of the CDR3 is TGTGCCAGCAGCTTAGAAGGGGGCGCCTACAATGAGCAGTTCTTC.

The chain joins TRBV7-2 to TRBJ1-1, with D perhaps TRBD1 (5 bases). Germline V gene data show CDR1 as SGHTA and CDR2 as FQGNSA. V was pared by 0 bases and J by 4 bases, with 9 bases between. CDR3 length: 14 residues. The CDR3 DNA is TGTGCCAGCAGCTTAGCGGCAGGGCGCACTGAAGCTTTCTTT. It translates to CASSLAAGRTEAFF.

CDR3 in amino acids: CASSMGGNTEAFF. The CDR3 coding sequence is TGTGCCAGTAGTATGGGCGGGAACACTGAAGCTTTCTTT. V gene TRBV19 combines with J gene TRBJ1-1; D not certain. Trimming cost V 3 bases and J 1 base, with 6 bases left between them. This CDR3 comprises 13 residues. Germline-derived CDR1 and CDR2 are LNHDA and SQIVND (reference sequence).

The gene calls are TRBV5-1 and TRBJ2-1; tentative D call: TRBD2 (6 bases). CDR1 SGHRS and CDR2 YFSETQ come from the germline V gene. The germline V and J ends were trimmed by 0 bases and 0 bases, with 10 bases remaining between them. The CDR3 extends over 16 amino acids. The CDR3 loop reads CASSLVLGSSYNEQFF. CDR3 nucleotides: TGCGCCAGCAGCTTGGTTCTCGGGAGCTCCTACAATGAGCAGTTCTTC.

The chain joins TRBV6-2 or TRBV6-3 to TRBJ2-7; no firm D call. With 4 bases removed from V and 7 bases from J, the gap between germline ends came to 23 bases. CDR3 size: 16 residues. Germline values: CDR1 MNHEY, CDR2 SVGEGT. The CDR3 reads CASSLTGSNITWEQYF. The CDR3 nucleotides read TGTGCCAGCAGTTTAACGGGTTCCAACATAACTTGGGAGCAGTACTTC.

This chain uses TRBV12-3 or TRBV12-4 with TRBJ2-3; 14 nucleotides line up with TRBD2. Germline trimming cut 9 bases from V and 2 bases from J; bases unmatched to any gene: 4. The CDR3 sequence is 15 residues long. The CDR3 DNA sequence: TGTGCCAGTGGGACTAGCGGGGGCCTCACAGATACGCAGTATTTT. Translating it yields CASGTSGGLTDTQYF.

The V call is TRBV7-2, the J call TRBJ2-5; D is uncertain. CDR1 SGHTA and CDR2 FQGNSA come from the germline V gene. This CDR3 is 16 amino acids long. Trimming removed 1 base from V and 2 bases from J, with 14 bases in between. The CDR3 protein is CASSLEAWWQQETQYF. The CDR3 DNA is TGTGCCAGCAGCTTAGAGGCGTGGTGGCAGCAAGAGACCCAGTACTTC.

V is TRBV4-2 and J is TRBJ1-1; no clear D. Trimming cost V 0 bases and J 11 bases, with 19 bases left between them. The length of the CDR3 is 15 residues. CDR1 is LGHNA and CDR2 is YNFKEQ in the germline V gene. CDR3 in amino acids: CASSQEGSGGIGAFF. In DNA form, the CDR3 reads TGTGCCAGCAGCCAAGAGGGTAGCGGCGGCATAGGGGCTTTCTTT.

The rearrangement uses TRBV6-2 or TRBV6-3 and TRBJ1-5, with 8 bases aligning to TRBD1. Per germline, CDR1 MNHEY and CDR2 SVGEGT. The CDR3 sequence is 15 residues long. V was clipped by 6 bases and J by 6 bases; unmatched bases: 10. CDR3 sequence (DNA): TGTGCCAGCAGACCCCAGGACAGGGCTAGTCAGCCCCAGCATTTT. Its protein product is CASRPQDRASQPQHF.

The rearrangement uses TRBV20-1 and TRBJ1-1; D is possibly TRBD1 (5 bases). The germline gives CDR1 DFQATT, CDR2 SNEGSKA (reference sequence). This CDR3 is built from 15 residues. Trimming removed 5 bases from V and 1 base from J, with 17 bases in between. The CDR3 DNA sequence: TGCAGTGCTTCGGACACAGCTCGTCAGAACACTGAAGCTTTCTTT. Protein product: CSASDTARQNTEAFF.

The chain carries TRBV20-1 and TRBJ2-7; possible D gene TRBD1, 5 bases. With 6 bases removed from V and 1 base from J, the gap between germline ends came to 7 bases. CDR1 and CDR2 from the germline V gene are DFQATT and SNEGSKA (reference sequence). The CDR3 has 11 residues. The CDR3 spells CSADSSYEQYF. CDR3 nucleotide sequence: TGCAGTGCAGACAGTTCCTACGAGCAGTACTTC.

V usage is TRBV6-2 or TRBV6-3 and J usage is TRBJ1-4; the match to TRBD1 covers 9 bases. CDR3 size: 15 residues. Trimming removed 7 bases from V and 5 bases from J; junction bases left unmatched: 8. Germline V gives CDR1 MNHEY, CDR2 SVGEGT. CDR3 nucleotides: TGTGCCAGCACCCCACAGGGGGCAAAGAATGAAAAACTGTTTTTT. Protein sequence: CASTPQGAKNEKLFF.

This sequence joins TRBV7-6 and TRBJ2-3, with D possibly being TRBD2 (6 bases). The CDR3 has 16 amino acids. From germline, CDR1 is SGHVS and CDR2 FNYEAQ. Deletions cut 2 bases from V and 1 base from J, with 13 bases between. The CDR3 nucleotides are TGTGCCAGCAGCTTACGTCAGACGGGGGGCACAGATACGCAGTATTTT. It encodes CASSLRQTGGTDTQYF.

V and J are TRBV6-6 and TRBJ2-1; unclear D gene. The CDR3 runs 13 residues. Trimming shortened V by 2 bases and J by 4 bases, and 6 bases separated the two germline ends. The V gene's germline CDR1 is MNHNY and CDR2 SVGAGI (reference sequence). The CDR3, as DNA: TGTGCCAGCAGTTACACTCGTTACAATGAGCAGTTCTTC. Translation gives CASSYTRYNEQFF.

This clonotype was detected once. The chain is built from TRBV11-2 and TRBJ2-2; either TRBD1 or TRBD2 may supply D (5 bases each). The ends were cut back, 1 base at V and 2 bases at J, with 11 bases in the middle. The length of the CDR3 is 16 residues. Germline V lookup: CDR1 SGHAT, CDR2 FQNNGV. The CDR3 DNA reads TGTGCCAGCAGCTTAGGTGGGGGTATAAACACCGGGGAGCTGTTTTTT. Its translation: CASSLGGGINTGELFF.